The clone carrying this T cell receptor beta chain showed up many times. The antigen is unknown. Exclusion of a patient resulted from uncontrolled infection, other autoimmune disease, pregnancy or lactation. The PBMCs were taken from roughly 9.3 ml of fresh peripheral blood. The data stem from a study of T cells in Graves' hyperthyroidism and ophthalmopathy. Study results and limitations: Blood also showed most of the thyroid clonotypes that were expanded above 0.001. Model predictions of ophthalmopathy came a median about six months before onset.

The germline gives CDR1 MDHEN, CDR2 SYDVKM. The CDR3 spans 16 residues. V dropped 6 bases and J dropped 1 base, with 17 bases sitting between them. Amplified TCR beta CDR3 regions derived from RNA transcripts. Primed by the HTBI set, a first-round RT-PCR was run on the TCR CDR3. MiXCR, run by TCRdb on the multiplex PCR reads, gives a single entry per CDR3 protein. The sample holds more than 300,000 distinct CDR3 sequences, more than 14% seen once. The origin of this receptor is a woman in her thirties with Graves' ophthalmopathy. This chain joins TRBV28 and TRBJ2-3, with a weak D call TRBD1 (6 bases). The sequencing input was blood. The CDR3 DNA sequence: TGTGCCAGCAGGGACAACCGGGACACAGGCACAGATACGCAGTATTTT. Translation: CASRDNRDTGTDTQYF.